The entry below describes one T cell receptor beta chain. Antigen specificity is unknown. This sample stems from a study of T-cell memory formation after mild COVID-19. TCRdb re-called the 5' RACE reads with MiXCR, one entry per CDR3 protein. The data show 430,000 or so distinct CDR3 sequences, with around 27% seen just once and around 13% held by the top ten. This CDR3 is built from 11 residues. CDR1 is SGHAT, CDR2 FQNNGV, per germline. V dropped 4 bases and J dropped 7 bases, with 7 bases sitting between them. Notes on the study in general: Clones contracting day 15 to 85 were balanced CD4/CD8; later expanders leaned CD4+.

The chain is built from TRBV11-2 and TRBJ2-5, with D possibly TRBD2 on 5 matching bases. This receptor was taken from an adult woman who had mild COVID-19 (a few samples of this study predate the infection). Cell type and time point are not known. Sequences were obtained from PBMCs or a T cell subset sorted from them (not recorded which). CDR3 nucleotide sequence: TGTGCCAGCAGCTCTAGCCTGACCCAGTACTTC. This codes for CASSSSLTQYF.